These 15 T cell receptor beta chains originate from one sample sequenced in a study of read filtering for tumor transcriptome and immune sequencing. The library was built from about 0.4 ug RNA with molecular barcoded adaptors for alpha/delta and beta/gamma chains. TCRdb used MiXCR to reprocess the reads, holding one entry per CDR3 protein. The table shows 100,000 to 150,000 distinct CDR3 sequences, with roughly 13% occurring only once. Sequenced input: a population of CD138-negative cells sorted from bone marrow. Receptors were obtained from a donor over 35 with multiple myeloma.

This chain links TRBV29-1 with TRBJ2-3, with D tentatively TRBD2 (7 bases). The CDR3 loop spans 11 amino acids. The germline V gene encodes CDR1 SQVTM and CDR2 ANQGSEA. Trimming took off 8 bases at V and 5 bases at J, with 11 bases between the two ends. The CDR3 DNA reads TGCAGCTGGGGGGGGCAAGATACGCAGTATTTT. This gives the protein CSWGGQDTQYF.

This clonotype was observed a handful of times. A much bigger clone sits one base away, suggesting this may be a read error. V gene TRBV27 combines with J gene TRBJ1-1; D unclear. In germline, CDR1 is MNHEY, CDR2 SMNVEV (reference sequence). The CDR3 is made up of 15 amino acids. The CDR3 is CASSSIGPRNTEALF. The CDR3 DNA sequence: TGTGCCAGCAGTTCCATCGGCCCCCGGAACACTGAAGCTCTCTTT.

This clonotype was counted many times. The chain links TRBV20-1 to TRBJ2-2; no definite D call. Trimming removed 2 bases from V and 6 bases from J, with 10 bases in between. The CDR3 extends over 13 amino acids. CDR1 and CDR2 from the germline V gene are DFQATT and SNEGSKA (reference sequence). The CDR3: CSARLSAAGELFF. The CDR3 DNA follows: TGCAGTGCTAGACTAAGTGCTGCCGGGGAGCTGTTTTTT.

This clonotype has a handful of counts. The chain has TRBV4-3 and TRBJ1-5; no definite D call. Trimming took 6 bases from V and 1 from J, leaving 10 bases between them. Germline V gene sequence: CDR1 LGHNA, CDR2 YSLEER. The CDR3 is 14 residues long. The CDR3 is CASSFDTSNQPQHF. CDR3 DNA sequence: TGCGCCAGCAGTTTCGACACCAGCAATCAGCCCCAGCATTTT.

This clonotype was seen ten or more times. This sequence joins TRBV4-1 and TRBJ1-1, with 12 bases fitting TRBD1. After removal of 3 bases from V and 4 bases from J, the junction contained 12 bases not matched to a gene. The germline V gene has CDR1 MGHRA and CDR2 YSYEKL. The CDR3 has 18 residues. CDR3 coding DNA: TGCGCCAGCAGCCAGGCACCGGGACAGGGGGCGCCGGGCACTGAAGCTTTCTTT. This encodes CASSQAPGQGAPGTEAFF.

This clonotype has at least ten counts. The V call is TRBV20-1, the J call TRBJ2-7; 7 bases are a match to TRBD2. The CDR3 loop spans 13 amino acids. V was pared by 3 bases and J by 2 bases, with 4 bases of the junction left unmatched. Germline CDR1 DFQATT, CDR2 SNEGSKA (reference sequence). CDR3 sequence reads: CSASLGGTYEQYF. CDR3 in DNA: TGCAGTGCTAGTCTGGGAGGGACCTACGAGCAGTACTTC.

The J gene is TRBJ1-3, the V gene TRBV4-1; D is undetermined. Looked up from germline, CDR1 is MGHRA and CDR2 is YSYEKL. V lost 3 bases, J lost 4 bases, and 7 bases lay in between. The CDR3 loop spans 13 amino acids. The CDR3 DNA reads TGCGCCAGCAGCCAGACCAGAGGAAACACCATATATTTT. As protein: CASSQTRGNTIYF.

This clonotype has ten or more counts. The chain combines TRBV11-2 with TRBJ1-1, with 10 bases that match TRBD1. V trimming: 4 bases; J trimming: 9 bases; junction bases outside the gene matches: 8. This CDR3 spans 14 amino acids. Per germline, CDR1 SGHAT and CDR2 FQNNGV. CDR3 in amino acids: CASSSPRDRGKAFF. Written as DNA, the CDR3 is TGTGCCAGCAGCTCCCCCCGGGACAGGGGTAAAGCTTTCTTT. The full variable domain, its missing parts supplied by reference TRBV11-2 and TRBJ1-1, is EAGVAQSPRYKIIEKRQSVAFWCNPISGHATLYWYQQILGQGPKLLIQFQNNGVVDDSQLPKDRFSAERLKGVDSTLKIQPAKLEDSAVYLCASSSPRDRGKAFFGQGTRLTVV.

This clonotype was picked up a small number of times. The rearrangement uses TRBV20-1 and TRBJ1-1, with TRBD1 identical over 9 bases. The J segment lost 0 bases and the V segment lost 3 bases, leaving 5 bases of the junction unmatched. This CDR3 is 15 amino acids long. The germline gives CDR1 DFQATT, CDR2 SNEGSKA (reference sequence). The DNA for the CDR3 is TGCAGTGCTAGCGGGACAGGGAGGATGAACACTGAAGCTTTCTTT. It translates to CSASGTGRMNTEAFF.

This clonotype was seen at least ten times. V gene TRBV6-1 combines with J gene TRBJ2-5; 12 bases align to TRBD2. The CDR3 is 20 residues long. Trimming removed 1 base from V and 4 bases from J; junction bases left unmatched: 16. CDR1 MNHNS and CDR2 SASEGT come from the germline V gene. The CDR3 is CASSEDRGWTSGIGVETQYF. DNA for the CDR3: TGTGCCAGCAGTGAAGATAGGGGGTGGACTAGCGGGATAGGTGTAGAGACCCAGTACTTC.

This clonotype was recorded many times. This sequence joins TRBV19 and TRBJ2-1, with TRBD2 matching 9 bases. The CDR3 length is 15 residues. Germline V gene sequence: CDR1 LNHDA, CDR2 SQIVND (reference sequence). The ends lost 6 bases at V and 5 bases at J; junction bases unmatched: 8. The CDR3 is CASSDLSGSNNEQFF. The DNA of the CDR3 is TGTGCCAGTAGCGACCTTAGCGGGAGCAACAATGAGCAGTTCTTC.

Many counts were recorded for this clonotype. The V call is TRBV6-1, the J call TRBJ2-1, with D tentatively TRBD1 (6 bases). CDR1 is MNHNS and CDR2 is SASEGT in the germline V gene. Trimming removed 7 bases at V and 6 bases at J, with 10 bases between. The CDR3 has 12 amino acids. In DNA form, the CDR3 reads TGTGCCAGCAAACAGGGATCCAATGAGCAGTTCTTC. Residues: CASKQGSNEQFF.

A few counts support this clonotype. CDR3 protein: CASSPLARDEQFF. The CDR3 region has the DNA TGTGCCAGTAGTCCACTAGCGCGGGATGAGCAGTTCTTC. This chain connects TRBV19 to TRBJ2-1; the match to TRBD2 covers 7 bases. The junction had 6 bases not matched to a gene; V was cut back by 5 bases and J by 8 bases. CDR1 and CDR2 (germline): LNHDA, SQIVND (reference sequence). There are 13 residues in the CDR3.

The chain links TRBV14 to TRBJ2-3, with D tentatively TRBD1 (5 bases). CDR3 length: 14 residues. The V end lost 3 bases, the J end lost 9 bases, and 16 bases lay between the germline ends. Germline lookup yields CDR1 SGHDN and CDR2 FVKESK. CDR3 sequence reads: CASSHKEVHRTQYF. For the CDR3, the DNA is TGTGCCAGCAGCCACAAAGAGGTCCACAGGACGCAGTATTTT.

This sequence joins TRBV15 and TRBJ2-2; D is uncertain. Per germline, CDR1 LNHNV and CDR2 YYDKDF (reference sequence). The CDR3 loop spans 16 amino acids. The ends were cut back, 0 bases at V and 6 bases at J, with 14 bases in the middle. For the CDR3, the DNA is TGTGCCACCAGCAGAGACAGGAAGGGTTGGGCCGGGGAGCTGTTTTTT. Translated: CATSRDRKGWAGELFF. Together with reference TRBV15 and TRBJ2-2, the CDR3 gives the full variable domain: DAMVIQNPRYQVTQFGKPVTLSCSQTLNHNVMYWYQQKSSQAPKLLFHYYDKDFNNEADTPDNFQSRRPNTSFCFLDIRSPGLGDTAMYLCATSRDRKGWAGELFFGEGSRLTVL.